Sequencing of this T cell receptor (beta chain) was carried out in a study of siplizumab effects on memory and regulatory T cells. About this clone itself: Its matching antigen is unknown.

In each sample, roughly 10^5 TCR templates were assayed. The repertoire was sequenced with immunoSEQ multiplex PCR; TCRdb's copy has only in-frame clones and lacks some. The sample holds approximately 120,000 clones; approximately 90% are singletons and the top ten take under 0.75%. This CDR3 has 13 residues. CDR1 is SQVTM and CDR2 is ANQGSEA in the germline V gene. The V and J ends lost 6 bases and 2 bases respectively, with 13 bases between them. Whole-study results and caveats: Unstimulated subsets captured only a minor fraction of alloreactive clones.

The genes are TRBV29-1 and TRBJ2-5; D gene uncertain. The receptor was derived from a human donor in good health. Input material: Tregs sorted from blood. The chain's CDR3 is CSVDLTWQETQYF. CDR3 bases: TGCAGCGTAGACTTGACTTGGCAAGAGACCCAGTACTTC. Based on the CDR3 plus reference TRBV29-1 and TRBJ2-5, the full variable domain is SAVISQKPSRDICQRGTSLTIQCQVDSQVTMMFWYRQQPGQSLTLIATANQGSEATYESGFVIDKFPISRPNLTFSTLTVSNMSPEDSSIYLCSVDLTWQETQYFGPGTRLLVL.